These 9 T cell receptor beta chains were sequenced from one sample in a study of blood T cell repertoires in COVID-19. The protocol was immunoSEQ multiplex PCR, while the TCRdb copy is restricted to in-frame clones and leaves out a portion. The table shows around 200,000 clones, with 90% occurring only once. Sequencing was performed on peripheral blood. The receptors here all came from a man in his fifties with acute or convalescent COVID-19.

The J gene is TRBJ2-1, the V gene TRBV27, with 7 nucleotides matching TRBD1. The CDR3 extends over 13 amino acids. J gave up 3 bases and V 10 bases, and 6 bases lay outside the gene matches. Germline-derived CDR1 and CDR2 are MNHEY and SMNVEV (reference sequence). CDR3 amino acids: CAIKRGLYNEQFF. The CDR3 bases are TGTGCCATTAAGAGGGGGCTCTACAATGAGCAGTTCTTC.

The chain is built from TRBV27 and TRBJ1-2, with D possibly being TRBD1 (5 bases). The CDR3 has 16 amino acids. V lost 5 bases and J 2 bases, leaving 18 bases between the germline ends. Germline V gene sequence: CDR1 MNHEY, CDR2 SMNVEV (reference sequence). The CDR3 reads CASSPDKGPVNYGYTF. CDR3 nucleotides: TGTGCCAGCAGTCCGGACAAGGGGCCAGTAAACTATGGCTACACCTTC.

The CDR3 DNA is TGTGCCAGCAGTTTTCTTCCCCGGGGGAGCCTGGGAGAGACCCAGTACTTC. As protein: CASSFLPRGSLGETQYF. This chain joins TRBV28 and TRBJ2-5, with D perhaps matching TRBD2 (6 bases). V was cut by 3 bases and J by 4 bases, with 21 bases left in between. Germline V gives CDR1 MDHEN, CDR2 SYDVKM. There are 17 residues in the CDR3.

This chain links TRBV9 with TRBJ2-2, with unresolved D. The CDR3 is 14 amino acids. Germline V gene sequence: CDR1 SGDLS, CDR2 YYNGEE. The V gene lost 0 bases and the J gene lost 4 bases, with 7 bases spanning the gap. DNA for the CDR3: TGTGCCAGCAGCGTAGTTAGTGGCACCGGGGAGCTGTTTTTT. Translated: CASSVVSGTGELFF.

The chain recombines TRBV10-3 with TRBJ2-1; D is perhaps TRBD2 (6 bases). The CDR3 is 15 amino acids. V shed 2 bases and J shed 5 bases, with 13 bases lying between them. Germline V gene lookup returns CDR1 ENHRY and CDR2 SYGVKD. The CDR3 spells CAISEVGSPHNEQFF. CDR3 nucleotides: TGTGCCATCAGTGAGGTCGGGAGCCCCCACAATGAGCAGTTCTTC.

The chain combines TRBV6-5 with TRBJ2-2; TRBD2 agrees at 7 bases. The CDR3 has 15 amino acids. The trim removed 2 bases at V and 6 bases at J, leaving 6 bases unmatched. The germline V gene encodes CDR1 MNHEY and CDR2 SVGAGI. The CDR3: CASSYRQGGAGELFF. The CDR3 DNA follows: TGTGCCAGCAGTTACCGGCAGGGAGGGGCCGGGGAGCTGTTTTTT.

This clone was counted between two and nine times. J is TRBJ1-5 and V is TRBV28, with D possibly matching TRBD1 (5 bases). V lost 3 bases and J lost 5, with 17 bases in between. Germline V lookup: CDR1 MDHEN, CDR2 SYDVKM. This CDR3 comprises 16 residues. The CDR3, as DNA: TGTGCCAGCAGTTTGTGGGGGGGGAGTGTAGATCAGCCCCAGCATTTT. It is translated as CASSLWGGSVDQPQHF. The complete variable domain, with remaining parts taken from reference TRBV28 and TRBJ1-5, reads DVKVTQSSRYLVKRTGEKVFLECVQDMDHENMFWYRQDPGLGLRLIYFSYDVKMKEKGDIPEGYSVSREKKERFSLILESASTNQTSMYLCASSLWGGSVDQPQHFGDGTRLSIL.

The CDR3 here is CASSRGPRRGEQYF. Here the CDR3 DNA reads TGTGCCAGCTCACGAGGCCCCCGAAGGGGCGAGCAGTACTTC. The V call is TRBV18, the J call TRBJ2-7; tentative D call: TRBD1 (5 bases). This CDR3 region has 14 residues. The V end lost 4 bases, the J end lost 6 bases, and 16 bases lay between the germline ends. In germline, CDR1 is KGHSH, CDR2 LQKENI.

The genes are TRBV28 and TRBJ2-3, with D perhaps matching TRBD2 (6 bases). The CDR3 length is 17 residues. V gave up 4 bases and J gave up 1 base, with 18 bases separating them. Germline V gene data show CDR1 as MDHEN and CDR2 as SYDVKM. The CDR3 sequence is CASSSVRDLIGTDTQYF. The CDR3 DNA follows: TGTGCCAGCAGTTCCGTCCGGGACTTGATAGGCACAGATACGCAGTATTTT.